This T cell receptor (beta chain) is drawn from a study of T-cell memory formation after mild COVID-19. Germline-derived CDR1 and CDR2 are SGHRS and YFSETQ. This CDR3 contains 15 residues. J lost 5 bases, V lost 5 bases, and 11 bases had no gene match. TCRdb ran MiXCR on the 5' RACE reads and lists one entry per CDR3 protein. The sample yields around 450,000 distinct CDR3 sequences, about 19% seen once. Sequencing was performed on PBMCs or a T cell subset sorted from them (not recorded which). The TCR was taken from an adult woman who had mild COVID-19 (a few samples of this study predate the infection). Cell type and time point are not known. This chain uses TRBV5-1 with TRBJ2-7; 9 bases agree with TRBD1. CDR3 loop: CASRSGQGVVNEQYF. In nucleotides, the CDR3 is TGCGCCAGCAGATCGGGACAGGGAGTTGTTAACGAGCAGTACTTC.